These 20 T cell receptor beta chains were all obtained from the same sample, sequenced in a study of glioma-infiltrating T cells (dated by TCRdb to between 2015 and 2016). Instrument used: Illumina MiSeq. The iRepertoire nested amplicon-rescue multiplex PCR (arm-PCR) platform was used to amplify TCR alpha and beta CDR3 regions from RNA. The public reads were reprocessed in TCRdb via fastp at Q25 and MiXCR, keeping in-frame beta chains. All rows with the same CDR3 protein become a single entry with the most common DNA and genes. The sample includes some 190,000 distinct CDR3 sequences, with over 30% observed a single time. The ten top clones hold 20% to 25% of the sample. The sample consisted of glioma tissue, nonneoplastic brain tissue, or PBMCs (not recorded which). The receptors were sampled from a human donor with low-grade glioma or glioblastoma, undergoing nonglioma brain surgery, or in good health (not recorded which).

This clonotype was seen a few times. V usage is TRBV18 and J usage is TRBJ1-5; D possibly corresponds to TRBD1 (5 bases). CDR1 is KGHSH, CDR2 LQKENI, per germline. Trimming removed 3 bases at V and 7 bases at J, with 13 bases between. The CDR3 runs to 14 residues. The CDR3 nucleotides are TGTGCCAGCTCACCGCGGGGGGGAAGGCAGCCCCAGCATTTT. This codes for CASSPRGGRQPQHF.

This clonotype was observed at least ten times. The rearrangement uses TRBV19 and TRBJ2-3; D is perhaps TRBD2 (6 bases). Germline CDR1 LNHDA, CDR2 SQIVND (reference sequence). The V gene lost 10 bases and the J gene lost 0 bases, with 17 bases spanning the gap. The CDR3 extends over 15 amino acids. CDR3 sequence: CATKRGGTSTDTQYF. DNA for the CDR3: TGTGCCACGAAACGAGGAGGGACTAGCACAGATACGCAGTATTTT. Together with reference TRBV19 and TRBJ2-3, the CDR3 gives the full variable domain: DGGITQSPKYLFRKEGQNVTLSCEQNLNHDAMYWYRQDPGQGLRLIYYSQIVNDFQKGDIAEGYSVSREKKESFPLTVTSAQKNPTAFYLCATKRGGTSTDTQYFGPGTRLTVL.

This clonotype was detected ten times or more. The CDR3 DNA reads TGTGCCAGCAGTTTAAACCTGCGGCAGCCCCAGCATTTT. Its protein product is CASSLNLRQPQHF. The V gene is TRBV27, the J gene TRBJ1-5; D gene unclear. Trimming left V 2 bases short and J 7 bases short, with 9 bases between. The CDR3 contains 13 residues. Per germline, CDR1 MNHEY and CDR2 SMNVEV (reference sequence).

The V and J genes are TRBV6-5 and TRBJ1-1, with a tentative D call TRBD1 (5 bases). CDR3 length equals 14 residues. In germline, CDR1 is MNHEY, CDR2 SVGAGI. V dropped 4 bases and J dropped 3 bases, with 12 bases sitting between them. The CDR3 DNA follows: TGTGCCAGCAGTTCACAGGCGGACGACACTGAAGCTTTCTTT. Its protein product is CASSSQADDTEAFF.

This clonotype has a count of ten or more. The chain joins TRBV7-2 to TRBJ2-5, with 9 bases lining up with TRBD2. Germline assignment: CDR1 SGHTA and CDR2 FQGNSA. CDR3 size: 16 residues. V shed 5 bases and J 4 bases; nucleotides not matched to a gene: 11. CDR3 nucleotides: TGTGCCAGCAGCCAGGGGGGGACTAGCAGGCGAGAGACCCAGTACTTC. Translated: CASSQGGTSRRETQYF. Based on the CDR3 plus reference TRBV7-2 and TRBJ2-5, the full variable domain is GAGVSQSPSNKVTEKGKDVELRCDPISGHTALYWYRQSLGQGLEFLIYFQGNSAPDKSGLPSDRFSAERTGGSVSTLTIQRTQQEDSAVYLCASSQGGTSRRETQYFGPGTRLLVL.

Concerning this clonotype itself: This may stem from a read error, because a much larger clone lies one nucleotide away. The CDR3 DNA sequence: TGTGCCAGTATGACAGGGAGCAATGAGCAGTTCTTC. Amino acids: CASMTGSNEQFF. The chain combines TRBV6-1 with TRBJ2-1; 7 nucleotides agree with TRBD1. V was clipped by 9 bases and J by 6 bases; unmatched bases: 5. This CDR3 region has 12 residues. Germline V lookup: CDR1 MNHNS, CDR2 SASEGT.

This clonotype appeared many times. This rearrangement joins TRBV20-1 to TRBJ1-2; D gene unclear. The germline CDR1 and CDR2 sequences are DFQATT and SNEGSKA (reference sequence). This CDR3 spans 14 amino acids. V lost 5 bases, J lost 3 bases, and 16 bases lay in between. The CDR3 DNA reads TGCAGTGCTGACCACACCGCGAATTACTATGGCTACACCTTC. It translates to CSADHTANYYGYTF.

This clonotype was observed at least ten times. The V gene is TRBV19, the J gene TRBJ2-3; the D gene could be TRBD1 or TRBD2 (5 bases each). Trimming left V 7 bases short and J 4 bases short, with 15 bases between. The CDR3 is 14 amino acids. Germline loops: CDR1 LNHDA, CDR2 SQIVND (reference sequence). In DNA form, the CDR3 reads TGTGCCAGTAAGCTGCGGCAGGGAGCAGATACGCAGTATTTT. Amino acids: CASKLRQGADTQYF.

This clonotype was seen a handful of times. The J gene is TRBJ1-2, the V gene TRBV5-1, with 9 bases that match TRBD1. V lost 4 bases and J lost 4; bases outside the gene matches: 8. Looked up from germline, CDR1 is SGHRS and CDR2 is YFSETQ. CDR3 size: 15 residues. CDR3 residues: CASSSTGGGSYGYTF. CDR3 coding DNA: TGCGCCAGCAGCAGTACAGGGGGCGGATCCTATGGCTACACCTTC.

In this sample, this clonotype turned up many times. The chain has TRBV20-1 and TRBJ1-4; D is unresolved. Per germline, CDR1 DFQATT and CDR2 SNEGSKA (reference sequence). The CDR3 is 16 residues long. V was shortened by 0 bases and J by 3 bases, with 14 bases between the two germline ends. The DNA of the CDR3 is TGCAGTGCTAGAGATCCGGGAAGCCTCTCTAATGAAAAACTGTTTTTT. Amino acid sequence: CSARDPGSLSNEKLFF.

This clonotype was observed many times. The CDR3 bases are TGCAGTGCTAGGGGCTCCCTGACTAGCGGACCAACCAATGAGCAGTTCTTC. Its protein is CSARGSLTSGPTNEQFF. The chain is built from TRBV20-1 and TRBJ2-1, with 9 bases fitting TRBD2. CDR1 and CDR2 from the germline V gene are DFQATT and SNEGSKA (reference sequence). Trimming cost V 3 bases and J 6 bases; bases outside gene matches: 15. This CDR3 has 17 residues.

The rearrangement uses TRBV19 and TRBJ2-6, with TRBD1 as a possible D gene (6 bases). The V gene's germline CDR1 is LNHDA and CDR2 SQIVND (reference sequence). CDR3 length: 18 amino acids. Trimming took 7 bases from V and 1 from J, leaving 20 bases between them. As DNA, the CDR3 is TGTGCCAGTACAGCTCACACAGGGCAAACTTCTGGGGCCAACGTCCTGACTTTC. It encodes CASTAHTGQTSGANVLTF.

On this clonotype: Germline and junction disagree at one end, which may indicate a read error. The chain has TRBV27 and TRBJ1-5, with 9 bases that match TRBD1. CDR3 length equals 15 residues. CDR1 is MNHEY and CDR2 is SMNVEV in the germline V gene (reference sequence). CDR3 DNA sequence: TGTGCCAGCAGTCCTGACAGGGGGGGCAATCAGCCCCAGAATTTT. Protein product: CASSPDRGGNQPQNF.

This clonotype was counted at least ten times. This chain connects TRBV20-1 to TRBJ2-6; D may be TRBD2 (7 bases). Trimming removed 3 bases from V and 2 bases from J, with 11 bases in between. Germline lookup yields CDR1 DFQATT and CDR2 SNEGSKA (reference sequence). The CDR3 sequence is 15 residues long. The CDR3 region has the DNA TGCAGTGCTAGGGGAGGGGGAACTGGGGCCAACGTCCTGACTTTC. Translating it yields CSARGGGTGANVLTF.

The chain links TRBV7-2 to TRBJ2-7; the D is unclear. V was cut by 5 bases and J by 5 bases, with 13 bases left in between. The CDR3 has 13 amino acids. CDR1 and CDR2 (germline): SGHTA, FQGNSA. The DNA of the CDR3 is TGTGCCAGCAGCACTGGGCCTCCCCACGAGCAGTACTTC. Translating it yields CASSTGPPHEQYF.

About this clonotype itself: Without the conserved terminal phenylalanine or tryptophan, this CDR3 likely stems from a read error. The V call is TRBV5-1, the J call TRBJ2-1; 9 bases are shared with TRBD1. CDR1 and CDR2 from the germline V gene are SGHRS and YFSETQ. This CDR3 contains 17 residues. Germline trimming cut 3 bases from V and 1 base from J; bases unmatched to any gene: 8. The CDR3 region has the DNA TGCGCCAGCAGCTCAGCAACCGGGACAGGGTCCTACAATGAGCAGTTCCTC. Residues: CASSSATGTGSYNEQFL.

This clonotype has a count of ten or more. CDR3 in amino acids: CASSIDRDVNQPQHF. CDR3 nucleotides: TGTGCCAGCAGTATAGACAGGGACGTTAATCAGCCCCAGCATTTT. The chain recombines TRBV28 with TRBJ1-5; 7 nucleotides line up with TRBD1. This CDR3 contains 15 residues. CDR1 MDHEN and CDR2 SYDVKM come from the germline V gene. Trimming removed 5 bases from V and 4 bases from J; junction bases left unmatched: 8. Full variable domain (rest looked up from reference TRBV28 and TRBJ1-5): DVKVTQSSRYLVKRTGEKVFLECVQDMDHENMFWYRQDPGLGLRLIYFSYDVKMKEKGDIPEGYSVSREKKERFSLILESASTNQTSMYLCASSIDRDVNQPQHFGDGTRLSIL.

This clonotype was observed once. One junction end disagrees with the germline gene, perhaps due to a read error. V is TRBV14 and J is TRBJ1-1; 9 positions agree with TRBD1. The germline V gene has CDR1 SGHDN and CDR2 FVKESK. The CDR3 sequence is 14 residues long. This chain's CDR3 is CAGSAANRGREAFF. The CDR3 bases are TGTGCCGGCAGCGCAGCTAACAGGGGGCGCGAAGCTTTCTTT.

Many counts were recorded for this clonotype. This chain joins TRBV28 and TRBJ1-6; the D is unclear. Per the germline V gene, CDR1 is MDHEN and CDR2 is SYDVKM. V was cut by 6 bases and J by 7 bases, with 16 bases left in between. The CDR3 length is 15 residues. CDR3 DNA sequence: TGTGCCAGCAGCGGAACCGCACGGCAAAATTCACCCCTCCACTTT. Translated: CASSGTARQNSPLHF.

The chain uses TRBV3-1 and TRBJ2-2; 13 bases agree with TRBD2. The germline gives CDR1 LGHDT, CDR2 YNNKEL (reference sequence). The V and J ends lost 0 bases and 2 bases, in that order; junction bases with no gene match: 15. The CDR3 extends over 22 amino acids. The CDR3 coding sequence is TGTGCCAGCAGCCAAGATGAACCGGGACTAGCGGGATTCGGTGTCAACACCGGGGAGCTGTTTTTT. As protein: CASSQDEPGLAGFGVNTGELFF.